Shown below are 22 T cell receptor beta chains from a single sample sequenced in a study of OX40 agonist ivuxolimab in advanced cancers. TCRdb's table, derived via immunoSEQ multiplex PCR, lists solely in-frame clones and lacks some. This table has approximately 69,000 clones, around 82% appearing once. This specimen consisted of CD4+ or CD8+ T cells sorted from blood, obtained in a trial of the OX40 agonist ivuxolimab. Every receptor here comes from an adult with an advanced solid tumor such as melanoma, head and neck, liver or kidney cancer.

This chain joins TRBV5-1 and TRBJ2-5; TRBD2 is a possible D gene (6 bases). The J call may be mistaken, given a closer DNA end match to TRBJ2-7. Germline CDR1 and CDR2: SGHRS and YFSETQ. The CDR3 contains 15 residues. In nucleotides, the CDR3 is TGCGCCAGCAGCCAAGGGACTCAAGTGCTCTACGAGCAGTACTTC. The encoded protein is CASSQGTQVLYEQYF.

The chain has TRBV7-2 and TRBJ1-6; D is unresolved. Looked up from germline, CDR1 is SGHTA and CDR2 is FQGNSA. The CDR3 covers 13 residues. V was cut by 1 base and J by 8 bases, with 6 bases left in between. The CDR3 DNA sequence: TGTGCCAGCAGCTTAGAATTAGATTCACCCCTCCACTTT. This encodes CASSLELDSPLHF.

This sequence joins TRBV7-8 and TRBJ2-7, with D perhaps TRBD2 (6 bases). The V gene's germline CDR1 is SGHVS and CDR2 FQNEAQ. This CDR3 has 14 amino acids. The V end lost 3 bases, the J end lost 0 bases, and 9 bases lay between the germline ends. Here the CDR3 reads CASSFGSNSYEQYF. CDR3 in DNA: TGTGCCAGCAGCTTCGGGAGTAACTCCTACGAGCAGTACTTC.

Turning to this clone: The junction departs from the called germline gene at one end, perhaps through a read error. The chain couples TRBV27 to TRBJ1-1, with no clear D. Per germline, CDR1 MNHEY and CDR2 SMNVEV (reference sequence). The CDR3 runs to 10 residues. In nucleotides, the CDR3 is TGTGCCAGCAAATACCACGACCATAGCTTT. Residues: CASKYHDHSF.

The CDR3, as DNA: TGTGCCAGCGGAGGGGCAGGGAGACACGAGCAGTACTTC. It translates to CASGGAGRHEQYF. This chain uses TRBV27 with TRBJ2-7; TRBD2 might be the D (6 bases). Germline V gene sequence: CDR1 MNHEY, CDR2 SMNVEV (reference sequence). The CDR3 runs to 13 residues. Trimming cost V 8 bases and J 5 bases, with 16 bases left between them.

The rearrangement uses TRBV9 and TRBJ2-2; 7 bases line up with TRBD2. The CDR3 consists of 17 residues. Trimming at V came to 4 bases and at J to 5 bases, leaving 14 bases not matched to a gene. The germline V gene has CDR1 SGDLS and CDR2 YYNGEE. DNA for the CDR3: TGTGCCAGCAGCCCAAGGGAGGGGAGGCTTTTAACCGGGGAGCTGTTTTTT. Encoded protein: CASSPREGRLLTGELFF.

The J gene is TRBJ1-3, the V gene TRBV5-1, with D unclear. Trimming removed 0 bases at V and 0 bases at J, with 7 bases between. Germline V lookup: CDR1 SGHRS, CDR2 YFSETQ. CDR3 length: 15 residues. CDR3: CASSLGDRSGNTIYF. CDR3 nucleotide sequence: TGCGCCAGCAGCTTGGGGGATCGCTCTGGAAACACCATATATTTT.

The table lists this clone with a few counts. V is TRBV5-1 and J is TRBJ1-1, with 9 bases that match TRBD1. Trimming at V came to 0 bases and at J to 3 bases, leaving 6 bases not matched to a gene. This CDR3 has 16 amino acids. Germline loops: CDR1 SGHRS, CDR2 YFSETQ. The CDR3: CASSLAFGTGYTEAFF. In DNA form, the CDR3 reads TGCGCCAGCAGCTTGGCTTTCGGGACAGGGTACACTGAAGCTTTCTTT.

This chain links TRBV2 with TRBJ2-7; weak D call: TRBD2 (5 bases). The V gene lost 3 bases and the J gene lost 7 bases, with 13 bases spanning the gap. Germline V gene lookup returns CDR1 SNHLY and CDR2 FYNNEI. The CDR3 is 13 amino acids. The CDR3 nucleotides read TGTGCCAGCAGTGAGTTTACTTGGAGGGAGCAGTACTTC. As protein: CASSEFTWREQYF.

The chain carries TRBV12-5 and TRBJ2-1; 9 positions match TRBD2. CDR1 and CDR2 from the germline V gene are LGHNT and FRNRAP. The CDR3 extends over 16 amino acids. The V and J ends lost 1 base and 8 bases, in that order; junction bases with no gene match: 9. CDR3 in DNA: TGTGCTAGTGGTTTGGCCCCAAAGCGGGAGGTAGATGAGCAGTTCTTC. Protein product: CASGLAPKREVDEQFF.

V usage is TRBV7-6 and J usage is TRBJ2-1; the match to TRBD2 covers 12 bases. Trimming removed 1 base from V and 9 bases from J; junction bases left unmatched: 7. Germline CDR1 SGHVS, CDR2 FNYEAQ. The length of the CDR3 is 16 residues. In DNA form, the CDR3 reads TGTGCCAGCAGCTTAGTCCCTAGCGGGAGGGCCGGTGAGCAGTTCTTC. Its protein is CASSLVPSGRAGEQFF. The full variable domain, with the rest looked up from reference TRBV7-6 and TRBJ2-1, is GAGVSQSPRYKVTKRGQDVALRCDPISGHVSLYWYRQALGQGPEFLTYFNYEAQQDKSGLPNDRFSAERPEGSISTLTIQRTEQRDSAMYRCASSLVPSGRAGEQFFGPGTRLTVL.

V gene TRBV5-4 combines with J gene TRBJ1-2; TRBD1 is a possible D gene (6 bases). The length of the CDR3 is 13 residues. Germline V gives CDR1 SGHNT, CDR2 YYREEE (reference sequence). The V end was cut by 2 bases, the J end by 6 bases, with 11 bases between. As DNA, the CDR3 is TGTGCCAGCAGCTTCGGACAGATCGATGGCTACACCTTC. It yields the protein CASSFGQIDGYTF.

This clone was recorded a few times. V usage is TRBV25-1 and J usage is TRBJ1-5; no clear D. Germline V CDR1 and CDR2: MGHDK, SYGVNS. The CDR3 runs to 14 residues. The V gene lost 6 bases and the J gene lost 4 bases, with 13 bases spanning the gap. The CDR3: CASSRSGENQPQHF. CDR3 coding DNA: TGTGCCAGCAGCAGGAGCGGGGAAAATCAGCCCCAGCATTTT.

The J gene is TRBJ1-1, the V gene TRBV7-2; a possible D gene is TRBD1 (6 bases). The ends were cut back, 2 bases at V and 5 bases at J, with 12 bases in the middle. The CDR3 covers 14 residues. Per the germline V gene, CDR1 is SGHTA and CDR2 is FQGNSA. In DNA, the CDR3 is TGTGCCAGCAGCTTACAGGGGATTGGGACTGAAGCTTTCTTT. This encodes CASSLQGIGTEAFF.

In this sample, this clone turned up a few times. The chain joins TRBV10-3 to TRBJ1-5; a possible D gene is TRBD1 (5 bases). Trimming left V 10 bases short and J 4 bases short, with 14 bases between. This CDR3 region has 13 residues. Germline CDR1 reads ENHRY; CDR2 reads SYGVKD. The CDR3 is CASWGESNQPQHF. For the CDR3, the DNA is TGTGCCAGTTGGGGGGAGAGTAATCAGCCCCAGCATTTT.

The chain joins TRBV15 to TRBJ2-5; D is unclear. V was clipped by 8 bases and J by 5 bases, with 21 bases between them. CDR3 length: 15 residues. Germline V gene sequence: CDR1 LNHNV, CDR2 YYDKDF (reference sequence). CDR3 protein: CATRRTALIMETQYF. CDR3 coding DNA: TGTGCCACCCGCCGGACGGCCCTGATTATGGAGACCCAGTACTTC.

The J gene is TRBJ1-1, the V gene TRBV30; the D is unclear. The CDR3 covers 14 residues. Deletions cut 4 bases from V and 2 bases from J, with 14 bases between. Germline V gene sequence: CDR1 GTSNPN, CDR2 SVGIG (reference sequence). CDR3 loop: CAWNRGGSNTEAFF. The CDR3 nucleotides are TGTGCCTGGAATCGGGGAGGAAGTAACACTGAAGCTTTCTTT.

This clone was observed a single time. The chain uses TRBV5-1 and TRBJ2-3; 8 bases are shared with TRBD1. CDR3 length equals 15 residues. Germline loops: CDR1 SGHRS, CDR2 YFSETQ. The J segment lost 5 bases and the V segment lost 4 bases, leaving 9 bases of the junction unmatched. The DNA for the CDR3 is TGCGCCAGCAGCGTGGACAGGGCCACCCGAGATACGCAGTATTTT. Translating it yields CASSVDRATRDTQYF.

The rearrangement links TRBV6-6 to TRBJ2-7, with TRBD1 matching 10 bases. Losses at the gene ends were 6 bases for V and 6 bases for J; bases not matched to a gene: 5. CDR1 and CDR2 (germline): MNHNY, SVGAGI (reference sequence). The CDR3 has 13 amino acids. The CDR3 sequence: CASSRQGAGEQYF. CDR3 sequence (DNA): TGTGCCAGCAGCCGACAGGGGGCTGGCGAGCAGTACTTC.

By frequency in the sample, this clone is large. The CDR3: CASSLQPYSNQPQHF. The DNA for the CDR3 is TGTGCCAGCAGCTTACAACCTTATAGCAATCAGCCCCAGCATTTT. The V and J genes are TRBV5-6 and TRBJ1-5, with D unresolved. The germline V gene has CDR1 SGHDT and CDR2 YYEEEE. The CDR3 covers 15 residues. The germline V and J ends were trimmed by 2 bases and 0 bases, with 9 bases remaining between them.

This chain joins TRBV4-2 and TRBJ1-2; the D is unclear. V lost 1 base and J lost 6, with 6 bases in between. CDR3 length: 12 amino acids. Per germline, CDR1 LGHNA and CDR2 YNFKEQ. In nucleotides, the CDR3 is TGTGCCAGCAGCCAAGTATCCGATGGCTACACCTTC. It codes for CASSQVSDGYTF.

The gene calls are TRBV5-1 and TRBJ2-7; TRBD1 might be the D (6 bases). In germline, CDR1 is SGHRS, CDR2 YFSETQ. The V end was cut by 6 bases, the J end by 0 bases, with 10 bases between. There are 13 residues in the CDR3. CDR3 sequence reads: CASNQGSSYEQYF. Written as DNA, the CDR3 is TGCGCCAGCAACCAGGGGAGCTCCTACGAGCAGTACTTC.